These T cell receptor beta chains were read from a single sample in a study of blood T cell repertoires in COVID-19. Here immunoSEQ multiplex PCR was the method, and the copy in TCRdb shows in-frame clones only, minus some. The sample consists of 380,000 or so clones, roughly nine tenths of them appearing once. Sequenced sample: peripheral blood. These receptors were collected from a man aged 40-49 years with acute or convalescent COVID-19. The CDR3 runs from the conserved cysteine through the conserved F or W. The order of the fields is J gene, clone size, D gene, V gene, CDR3 DNA, CDR3 protein. A D gene is named only where the DNA matches it firmly. Clone size is not always given. Where it is, it says once, few, many or a class for expanded clones.

TRBJ1-5,.,.,TRBV19,TGTGCCAATGACCACCCAGGGCTCTATAGCAATCAGCCCCAGCATTTT,CANDHPGLYSNQPQHF
TRBJ1-4,.,TRBD1,TRBV18,TGTGCCAGCTCAACAAGGACAGGGGGTAATGAAAAACTGTTTTTT,CASSTRTGGNEKLFF
TRBJ1-2,.,TRBD1,TRBV6-5,TGTGCCAGCAGTTTTGGACAGGGGGTTAACTATGGCTACACCTTC,CASSFGQGVNYGYTF
TRBJ2-1,.,.,TRBV28,TGTGCCAGCACTCCTCCACAGGGACCCTACAATGAGCAGTTCTTC,CASTPPQGPYNEQFF
TRBJ2-7,.,TRBD2,TRBV4-1,TGCGCCAGCAGCCAACATTCTAGCGGAGGCTACGAGCAGTACTTC,CASSQHSSGGYEQYF
TRBJ2-7,.,TRBD1,TRBV27,TGTGCCAGCAGTTCCCCCACCCACAGGGGCTCCTACGAGCAGTACTTC,CASSSPTHRGSYEQYF
TRBJ1-1,.,.,TRBV28,TGTGCCAGCATCTTTGGGGGCATGAACACTGAAGCTTTCTTT,CASIFGGMNTEAFF
TRBJ2-3,.,TRBD1,TRBV28,TGTGCCAGCAGCGCCGGGACAGGATCCACAGATACGCAGTATTTT,CASSAGTGSTDTQYF
TRBJ1-2,.,.,TRBV15,TGTGCCACCAGCAGGCTGGCGGACTATGGCTACACCTTC,CATSRLADYGYTF
TRBJ2-3,.,.,TRBV11-2,TGTGCCAGCAGCTTAGATAGCCTAGAAGGAGATACGCAGTATTTT,CASSLDSLEGDTQYF
TRBJ2-1,.,.,TRBV6-4,TGTGCCAGCAGTGTGGAGGGTATGAACAATGAGCAGTTCTTC,CASSVEGMNNEQFF
TRBJ2-1,once,.,TRBV7-3,TGTGCCAGCAGCTTAGCCCCTGACGGGAGAAACAATGAGCAGTTCTTC,CASSLAPDGRNNEQFF
TRBJ2-5,.,TRBD1,TRBV11-2,TGTGCCAGCAGCGCTACAGGGGGCGCTTACCAAGAGACCCAGTACTTC,CASSATGGAYQETQYF
TRBJ2-3,.,TRBD2,TRBV6-4,TGTGCCAGCAGTGACTCCCCGGGGGGGCGAACAGATACGCAGTATTTT,CASSDSPGGRTDTQYF
TRBJ1-2,.,.,TRBV5-6,TGTGCCAGCAGCTTGGGGGTACAGGGCCGCGGCTACACCTTC,CASSLGVQGRGYTF
TRBJ2-7,.,TRBD2,TRBV5-1,TGCGCCAGCAGCTTGAGACTAGCGGGGGGGCCACGAATCTACGAGCAGTACTTC,CASSLRLAGGPRIYEQYF
TRBJ2-2,.,.,TRBV9,TGTGCCAGCAGCGAGCGAAACACCGGGGAGCTGTTTTTT,CASSERNTGELFF
TRBJ1-2,.,TRBD1,TRBV27,TGTGCCAGCAGTTCACACCAGGGGGCGAGAACGGACTACACCTTC,CASSSHQGARTDYTF
TRBJ2-7,.,.,TRBV2,TGTGCCAGCATGCAGGGCTCAAGGAGCTCCTACGAGCAGTACTTC,CASMQGSRSSYEQYF
TRBJ2-5,.,.,TRBV5-6,TGTGCCAGCAGCTTGGGCTTGAGTCGCCAAGAGACCCAGTACTTC,CASSLGLSRQETQYF
TRBJ2-7,.,.,TRBV28,TGTGCCAGCAGACCTATGAATCTTCGAGGGTCCGAGCAGTACTTC,CASRPMNLRGSEQYF
TRBJ2-3,.,TRBD2,TRBV28,TGTGCCAGCAGTCCCCCGAAGCGGGGGGTCATCACAGATACGCAGTATTTT,CASSPPKRGVITDTQYF
TRBJ2-6,.,.,TRBV6-6,TGTGCCAGCAGTGCGCACCGCTCTGGGGCCAACGTCCTGACTTTC,CASSAHRSGANVLTF
TRBJ1-2,.,TRBD1,TRBV7-8,TGTGCCAGCAGCTCCTCCGGGACAGCCGAATATGGCTACACCTTC,CASSSSGTAEYGYTF
TRBJ1-3,.,.,TRBV10-3,TGTGCCGTACTAGTTCGTCAGGCTGCACGCTCTGGAAACACCATATATTTT,CAVLVRQAARSGNTIYF
TRBJ2-5,.,.,TRBV18,TGTGCCAGCTCACCCGGGAGCCAGGTGGAGACCCAGTACTTC,CASSPGSQVETQYF
TRBJ2-7,.,.,TRBV4-2,TGTGCCAGCAGCCGAGTACAGGGAGAGGGCTACGAGCAGTACTTC,CASSRVQGEGYEQYF
TRBJ1-4,once,.,TRBV29-1,TGCAGCGTCCGACAGGTGGCGGGTGAAAAACTGTTTTTT,CSVRQVAGEKLFF
TRBJ2-5,.,.,TRBV2,TGTGCCAGCAGTGCAGGGTCGAAGGAGACCCAGTACTTC,CASSAGSKETQYF
TRBJ1-2,.,TRBD1,TRBV19,TGTGCCAGCGGTGTTAACAGGGGAACTACTGGCTACACCTTC,CASGVNRGTTGYTF
TRBJ1-1,once,.,TRBV19,TGTGCCAGTACGATAGGGGTGAACACTGAAGCTTTCTTT,CASTIGVNTEAFF
TRBJ1-1,once,.,TRBV12-3/TRBV12-4,TGTGCCAGCAGTCCCCAATACACTGAAGCTTTCTTT,CASSPQYTEAFF
TRBJ2-1,once,.,TRBV25-1,TGTGCCAGCAGTGTACATTATGAGCAGTTCTTC,CASSVHYEQFF
TRBJ2-5,.,.,TRBV19,TGTGCCAGTAGTCGCCGGGACATTCAAGAGACCCAGTACTTC,CASSRRDIQETQYF
TRBJ1-6,.,.,TRBV19,TGTGCCAGTAGTACCTATCTACAGGGATGGCCCCTCCACTTT,CASSTYLQGWPLHF
TRBJ2-7,few,TRBD1,TRBV27,TGTGCCAGCAGTGCATCCGGGACAGGCAACTACGAGCAGTACTTC,CASSASGTGNYEQYF
TRBJ2-5,.,.,TRBV11-2,TGTGCCAGCAGCTTTAGGATGGCCGGGACAAAAGAGACCCAGTACTTC,CASSFRMAGTKETQYF
TRBJ2-1,.,.,TRBV9,TGTGCCAGCAGCGTAGATCTAAATGAGCAGTTCTTC,CASSVDLNEQFF
TRBJ1-6,.,TRBD1,TRBV6-5,TGTGCCAGCAGTTTACAGGGGAGGAATTCACCCCTCCACTTT,CASSLQGRNSPLHF
TRBJ2-5,.,TRBD1,TRBV5-1,TGCGCCAGCAGTACATCACAGGGGGCTAACCAAGAGACCCAGTACTTC,CASSTSQGANQETQYF
TRBJ1-1,.,.,TRBV7-2,TGTGCCAGCAGCTCACAGGCTGACAACACTGAAGCTTTCTTT,CASSSQADNTEAFF